The clone carrying this TCR beta chain was counted a single time. These data come from a study of blood T cell repertoires in COVID-19. The data were produced by immunoSEQ multiplex PCR, yet TCRdb's version contains in-frame clones alone and is incomplete. There are around 230,000 clones in the sample; over 80% occur only once, and roughly 2.7% lies in the top ten. Germline lookup yields CDR1 SGHRS and CDR2 YFSETQ. This CDR3 region has 16 residues. Trimming left V 3 bases short and J 8 bases short, with 21 bases between. The V gene is TRBV5-1, the J gene TRBJ2-1; D is perhaps TRBD1 (6 bases). Sequencing was performed on peripheral blood. The clonotype originates from a woman aged 65 to 85 with active or convalescent COVID-19. The CDR3 region is CASSWQAGQMYDEQFF. DNA of the CDR3: TGCGCCAGCAGCTGGCAGGCCGGACAGATGTATGATGAGCAGTTCTTC.